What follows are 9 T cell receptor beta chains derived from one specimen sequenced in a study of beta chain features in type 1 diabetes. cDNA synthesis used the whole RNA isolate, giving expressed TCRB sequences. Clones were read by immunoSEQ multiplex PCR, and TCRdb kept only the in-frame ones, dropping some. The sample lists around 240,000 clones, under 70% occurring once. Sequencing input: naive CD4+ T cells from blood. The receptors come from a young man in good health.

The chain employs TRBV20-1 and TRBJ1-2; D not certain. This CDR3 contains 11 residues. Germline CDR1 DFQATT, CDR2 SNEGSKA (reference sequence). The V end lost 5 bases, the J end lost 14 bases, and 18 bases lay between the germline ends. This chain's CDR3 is CSAGQTAESTF. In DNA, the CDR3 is TGCAGTGCTGGGCAGACGGCTGAGAGTACCTTC.

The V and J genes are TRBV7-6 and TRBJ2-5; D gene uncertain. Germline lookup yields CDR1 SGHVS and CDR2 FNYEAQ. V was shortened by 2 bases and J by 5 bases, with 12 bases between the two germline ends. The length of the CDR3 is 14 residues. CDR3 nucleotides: TGTGCCAGCAGCTTAAGCCCGGGCGCGGAGACCCAGTACTTC. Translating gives CASSLSPGAETQYF.

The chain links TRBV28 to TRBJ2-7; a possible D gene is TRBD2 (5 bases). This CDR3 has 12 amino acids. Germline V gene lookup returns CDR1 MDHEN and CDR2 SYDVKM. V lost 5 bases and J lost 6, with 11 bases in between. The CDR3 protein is CASSPPGFEQYF. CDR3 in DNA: TGTGCCAGCAGTCCCCCGGGGTTCGAGCAGTACTTC.

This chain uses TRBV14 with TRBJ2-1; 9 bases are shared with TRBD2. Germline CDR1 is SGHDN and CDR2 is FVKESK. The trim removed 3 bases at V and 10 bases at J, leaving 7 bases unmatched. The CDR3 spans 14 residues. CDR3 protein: CASSQAGGPREQFF. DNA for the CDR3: TGTGCCAGCAGCCAGGCGGGAGGGCCGCGGGAGCAGTTCTTC.

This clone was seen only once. The CDR3 DNA sequence: TGTGCCAGCAGCCCCGCTAGCGGGAGGGTCTACAATGAGCAGTTCTTC. Amino acid sequence: CASSPASGRVYNEQFF. V is TRBV5-4 and J is TRBJ2-1; 12 bases are a match to TRBD2. This CDR3 contains 16 residues. With 4 bases clipped from V and 3 bases from J, the junction kept 5 bases outside the gene matches. Germline V lookup: CDR1 SGHNT, CDR2 YYREEE (reference sequence).

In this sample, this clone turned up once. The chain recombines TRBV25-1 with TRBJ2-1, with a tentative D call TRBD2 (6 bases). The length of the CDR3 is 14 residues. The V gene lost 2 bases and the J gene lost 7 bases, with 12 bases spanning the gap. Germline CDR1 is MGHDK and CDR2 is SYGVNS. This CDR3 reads CASSEGGLSNEQFF. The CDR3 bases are TGTGCCAGCAGTGAAGGGGGGTTAAGTAATGAGCAGTTCTTC.

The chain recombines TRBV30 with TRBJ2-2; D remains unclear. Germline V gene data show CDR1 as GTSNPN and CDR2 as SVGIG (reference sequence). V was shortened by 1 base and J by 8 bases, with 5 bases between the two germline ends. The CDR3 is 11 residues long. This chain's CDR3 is CAWSAEGELFF. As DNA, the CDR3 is TGTGCCTGGAGTGCCGAAGGGGAGCTGTTTTTT.

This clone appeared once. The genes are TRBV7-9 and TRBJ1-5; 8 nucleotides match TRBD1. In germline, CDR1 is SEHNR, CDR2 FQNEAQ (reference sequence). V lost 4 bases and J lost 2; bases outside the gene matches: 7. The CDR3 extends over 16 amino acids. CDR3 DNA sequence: TGTGCCAGCAGCTCCAACAGGGGGGACGGCAATCAGCCCCAGCATTTT. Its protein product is CASSSNRGDGNQPQHF.

The CDR3 reads CASSLVVADTQYF. In nucleotides, the CDR3 is TGCGCCAGCAGCTTGGTCGTTGCAGATACGCAGTATTTT. V and J are TRBV5-1 and TRBJ2-3; no clear D. V was trimmed by 0 bases and J by 4 bases, leaving 6 bases between them. Germline V lookup: CDR1 SGHRS, CDR2 YFSETQ. The CDR3 has 13 amino acids.